Listed below are T cell receptor beta chains from one sample, sequenced in a study of blood T cell repertoires in COVID-19. TCRdb's copy holds only in-frame clones and misses some; the assay was immunoSEQ multiplex PCR. In the table there are about 330,000 clones, 88% of which are singletons. The sample was PBMCs or T cells enriched from blood (not recorded which). These receptors came from a man aged 30 to 39 who had recovered from COVID-19. CDR3s include the opening cysteine and the closing phenylalanine or tryptophan. The D gene is left open where the match is weak. The size field is filled for only some rows; it gives once, few, many or a size class.

v_gene	abundance	j_gene	d_gene	CDR3aa	CDR3nt
TRBV10-3	-	TRBJ1-6	-	CAISESTGLENSPLHF	TGTGCCATCAGTGAGTCCACAGGGTTAGAGAATTCACCCCTCCACTTT
TRBV19	-	TRBJ1-2	-	CASSKFGPTLPDLGYTF	TGTGCCAGTAGTAAGTTTGGGCCTACCCTTCCTGATCTAGGCTACACCTTC
TRBV28	-	TRBJ1-5	TRBD1	CASSLGQNNQPQHF	TGTGCCAGCAGTCTGGGACAGAACAATCAGCCCCAGCATTTT
TRBV6-5	-	TRBJ1-5	-	CASSYSGEPNQPQHF	TGTGCCAGCAGTTACTCAGGAGAACCCAATCAGCCCCAGCATTTT
TRBV2	-	TRBJ1-1	TRBD1	CASRPPGQGGAFF	TGTGCCAGCAGGCCCCCGGGACAGGGGGGAGCTTTCTTT
TRBV6-5	-	TRBJ1-5	-	CASRPRGGNQPQHF	TGTGCCAGCAGGCCTCGGGGGGGAAATCAGCCCCAGCATTTT
TRBV19	-	TRBJ1-1	-	CASSIGRVNTEAFF	TGTGCCAGTAGTATAGGGAGGGTGAACACTGAAGCTTTCTTT
TRBV12-5	-	TRBJ1-5	-	CASVRSLTVPHNQPQHF	TGTGCTAGTGTCAGAAGCCTGACAGTCCCCCACAATCAGCCCCAGCATTTT
TRBV6-5	-	TRBJ2-7	-	CASRIRGEQYF	TGTGCCAGCAGAATTAGGGGCGAGCAGTACTTC
TRBV9	once	TRBJ1-2	-	CASSVEKLNYGYTF	TGTGCCAGCAGCGTAGAGAAGCTTAACTATGGCTACACCTTC
TRBV4-2	-	TRBJ2-2	TRBD2	CASSQRIVGGVNTGELFF	TGTGCCAGCAGCCAACGGATTGTCGGGGGGGTGAACACCGGGGAGCTGTTTTTT
TRBV11-2	-	TRBJ1-1	TRBD1	CASSYPDRGNTEAFF	TGTGCCAGCAGCTACCCGGACAGGGGAAATACTGAAGCTTTCTTT
TRBV4-1	few	TRBJ2-7	TRBD1	CASSARQGVNYEQYF	TGCGCCAGCAGCGCCAGACAGGGGGTAAACTACGAGCAGTACTTC
TRBV30	-	TRBJ2-7	-	CAWEIGNYEQYF	TGTGCCTGGGAGATCGGTAACTACGAGCAGTACTTC
TRBV7-3	-	TRBJ1-1	-	CASSLGGDTEAFF	TGTGCCAGCAGCTTAGGCGGGGACACTGAAGCTTTCTTT
TRBV4-2	few	TRBJ2-7	TRBD1	CASSRDRGNSYEQYF	TGTGCCAGCAGTCGGGACAGGGGAAACTCCTACGAGCAGTACTTC
TRBV5-1	-	TRBJ2-5	-	CASSSQGGPETQYF	TGCGCCAGCAGCTCACAGGGCGGTCCCGAGACCCAGTACTTC
TRBV5-6	-	TRBJ1-6	TRBD1	CASSRERDRYNSPLHF	TGTGCCAGCAGTCGGGAGCGGGACAGGTATAATTCACCCCTCCACTTT
TRBV2	-	TRBJ2-2	TRBD1	CASSFFAGTGGTAGELFF	TGTGCCAGCAGTTTTTTTGCCGGGACAGGGGGCACAGCCGGGGAGCTGTTTTTT
TRBV28	-	TRBJ2-7	TRBD2	CASTDGGAGSYEQYF	TGTGCCAGCACTGACGGGGGGGCCGGATCCTACGAGCAGTACTTC
TRBV7-9	-	TRBJ1-2	-	CASSLRGGGDGYTF	TGTGCCAGCAGCCTTCGTGGGGGGGGCGATGGCTACACCTTC
TRBV6-4	-	TRBJ2-3	-	CASSEDRTDTQYF	TGTGCCAGCAGTGAAGACAGGACAGATACGCAGTATTTT
TRBV7-9	-	TRBJ2-5	TRBD1	CASSSRTGVQETQYF	TGTGCCAGCAGCTCCCGGACAGGGGTCCAAGAGACCCAGTACTTC
TRBV5-8	-	TRBJ1-6	-	CASSLGRVTTSSPLHF	TGTGCCAGCAGCTTGGGGAGGGTAACAACAAGTTCACCCCTCCACTTT
TRBV4-2	-	TRBJ2-7	TRBD1	CASSLTGTGQVEQYF	TGTGCCAGCAGCCTCACCGGGACAGGGCAGGTCGAGCAGTACTTC
TRBV7-9	-	TRBJ2-5	TRBD2	CASSVAGGGSETQYF	TGTGCCAGCAGCGTCGCGGGAGGGGGGTCCGAGACCCAGTACTTC
TRBV25-1	-	TRBJ2-3	-	CATRTADTQYF	TGTGCCACCCGAACGGCAGATACGCAGTATTTT
TRBV5-1	-	TRBJ1-4	-	CASGWKDGKNEKLFF	TGCGCCAGCGGTTGGAAGGACGGGAAAAATGAAAAACTGTTTTTT
TRBV2	-	TRBJ2-1	TRBD1	CASSTTGLRGPGLRNEQFF	TGTGCCAGCAGCACGACAGGGCTGAGGGGTCCGGGGCTACGCAATGAGCAGTTCTTC
TRBV5-1	-	TRBJ2-7	-	CASSEQSYDGQYF	TGCGCCAGCAGCGAACAGTCATACGATGGGCAGTACTTC
TRBV3-1/TRBV3-2	-	TRBJ2-7	TRBD2	CASSLTSGGYEQYF	TGTGCCAGCAGCTTGACTAGCGGGGGTTACGAGCAGTACTTC